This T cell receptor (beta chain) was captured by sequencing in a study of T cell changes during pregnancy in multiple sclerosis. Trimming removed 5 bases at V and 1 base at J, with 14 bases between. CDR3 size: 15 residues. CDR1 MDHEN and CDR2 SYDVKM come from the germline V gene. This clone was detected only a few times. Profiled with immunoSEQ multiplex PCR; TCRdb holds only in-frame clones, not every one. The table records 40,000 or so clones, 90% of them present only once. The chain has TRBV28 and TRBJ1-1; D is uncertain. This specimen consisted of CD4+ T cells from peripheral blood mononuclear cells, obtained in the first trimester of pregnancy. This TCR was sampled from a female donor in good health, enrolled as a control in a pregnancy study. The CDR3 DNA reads TGTGCCAGCAGTCCAGTTTCGGGTCAGAACACTGAAGCTTTCTTT. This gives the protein CASSPVSGQNTEAFF.